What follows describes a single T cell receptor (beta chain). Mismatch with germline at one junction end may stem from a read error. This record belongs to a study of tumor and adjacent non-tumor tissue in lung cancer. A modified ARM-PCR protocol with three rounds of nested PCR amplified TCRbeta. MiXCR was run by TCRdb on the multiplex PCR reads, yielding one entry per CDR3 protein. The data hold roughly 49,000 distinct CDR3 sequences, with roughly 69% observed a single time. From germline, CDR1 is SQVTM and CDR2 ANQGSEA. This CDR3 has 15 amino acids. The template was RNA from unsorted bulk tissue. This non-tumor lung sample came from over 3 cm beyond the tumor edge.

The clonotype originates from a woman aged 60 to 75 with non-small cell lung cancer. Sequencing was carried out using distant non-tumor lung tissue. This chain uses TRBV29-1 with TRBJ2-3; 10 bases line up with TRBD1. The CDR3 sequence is CSVEVRDRGTDMQYF. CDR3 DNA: TGCAGCGTTGAAGTTAGGGACAGGGGAACAGATATGCAGTATTTT.